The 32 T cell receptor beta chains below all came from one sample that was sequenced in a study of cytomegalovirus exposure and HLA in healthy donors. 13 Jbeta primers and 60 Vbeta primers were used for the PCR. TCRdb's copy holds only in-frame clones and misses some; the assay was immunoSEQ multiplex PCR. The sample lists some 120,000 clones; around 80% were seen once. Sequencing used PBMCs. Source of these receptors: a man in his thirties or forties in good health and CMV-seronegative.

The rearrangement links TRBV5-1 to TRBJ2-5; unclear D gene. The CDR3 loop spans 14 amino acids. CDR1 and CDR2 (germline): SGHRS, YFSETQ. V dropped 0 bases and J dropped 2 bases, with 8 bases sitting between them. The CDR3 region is CASSLGLEQETQYF. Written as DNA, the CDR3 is TGCGCCAGCAGCTTGGGACTGGAACAAGAGACCCAGTACTTC.

The CDR3 region has the DNA TGCGCCAGCAGCCAAGACGGGACAGATACGCAGTATTTT. Residues: CASSQDGTDTQYF. The rearrangement links TRBV4-3 to TRBJ2-3; D is ambiguous. CDR3 length: 13 residues. Germline V gene data show CDR1 as LGHNA and CDR2 as YSLEER. With 0 bases removed from V and 3 bases from J, the gap between germline ends came to 4 bases.

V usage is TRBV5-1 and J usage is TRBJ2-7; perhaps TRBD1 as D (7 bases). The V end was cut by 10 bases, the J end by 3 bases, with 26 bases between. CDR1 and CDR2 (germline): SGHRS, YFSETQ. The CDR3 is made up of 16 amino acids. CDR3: CASSTGAQGMIYEQYF. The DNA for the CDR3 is TGCGCCTCTTCCACGGGGGCACAGGGGATGATCTACGAGCAGTACTTC. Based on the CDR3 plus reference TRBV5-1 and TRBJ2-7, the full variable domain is KAGVTQTPRYLIKTRGQQVTLSCSPISGHRSVSWYQQTPGQGLQFLFEYFSETQRNKGNFPGRFSGRQFSNSRSEMNVSTLELGDSALYLCASSTGAQGMIYEQYFGPGTRLTVT.

DNA of the CDR3: TGTGCCTGGAGTGTGGAGGGTCAGGGCGAAAAACTGTTTTTT. This sequence encodes CAWSVEGQGEKLFF. This chain connects TRBV30 to TRBJ1-4; possibly TRBD1 for D (5 bases). V was pared by 0 bases and J by 8 bases, with 13 bases between. This CDR3 has 14 residues. Germline V CDR1 and CDR2: GTSNPN, SVGIG (reference sequence). Complete variable domain (other parts from reference TRBV30 and TRBJ1-4): SQTIHQWPATLVQPVGSPLSLECTVEGTSNPNLYWYRQAAGRGLQLLFYSVGIGQISSEVPQNLSASRPQDRQFILSSKKLLLSDSGFYLCAWSVEGQGEKLFFGSGTQLSVL.

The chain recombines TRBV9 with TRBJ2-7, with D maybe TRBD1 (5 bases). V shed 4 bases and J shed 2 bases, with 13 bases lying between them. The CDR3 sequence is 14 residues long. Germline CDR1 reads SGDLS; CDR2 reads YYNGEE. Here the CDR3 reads CASSPRTQPYEQYF. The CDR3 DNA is TGTGCCAGCAGCCCAAGGACACAACCCTACGAGCAGTACTTC. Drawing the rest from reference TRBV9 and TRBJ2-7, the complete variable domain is DSGVTQTPKHLITATGQRVTLRCSPRSGDLSVYWYQQSLDQGLQFLIQYYNGEERAKGNILERFSAQQFPDLHSELNLSSLELGDSALYFCASSPRTQPYEQYFGPGTRLTVT.

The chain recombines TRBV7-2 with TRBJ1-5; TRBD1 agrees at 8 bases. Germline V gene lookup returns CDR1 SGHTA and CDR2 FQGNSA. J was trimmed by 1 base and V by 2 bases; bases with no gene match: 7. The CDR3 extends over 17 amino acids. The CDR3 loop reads CASSLRGTGVSNQPQHF. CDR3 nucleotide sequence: TGTGCCAGCAGCTTAAGGGGGACAGGTGTAAGCAATCAGCCCCAGCATTTT.

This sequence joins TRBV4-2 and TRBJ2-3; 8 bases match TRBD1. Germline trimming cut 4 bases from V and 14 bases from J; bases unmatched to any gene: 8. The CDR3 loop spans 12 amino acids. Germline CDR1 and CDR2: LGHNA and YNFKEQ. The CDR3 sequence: CASSRRQGWLYF. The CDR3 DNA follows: TGTGCCAGCAGCCGACGACAGGGGTGGCTGTATTTT.

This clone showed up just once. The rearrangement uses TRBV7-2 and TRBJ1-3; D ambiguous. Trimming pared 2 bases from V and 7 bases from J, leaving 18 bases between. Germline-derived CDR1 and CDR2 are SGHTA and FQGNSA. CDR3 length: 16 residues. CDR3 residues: CASSLSREMAINTIYF. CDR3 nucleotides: TGTGCCAGCAGCTTATCCCGGGAGATGGCCATCAACACCATATATTTT. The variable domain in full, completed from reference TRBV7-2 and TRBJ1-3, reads GAGVSQSPSNKVTEKGKDVELRCDPISGHTALYWYRQSLGQGLEFLIYFQGNSAPDKSGLPSDRFSAERTGGSVSTLTIQRTQQEDSAVYLCASSLSREMAINTIYFGEGSWLTVV.

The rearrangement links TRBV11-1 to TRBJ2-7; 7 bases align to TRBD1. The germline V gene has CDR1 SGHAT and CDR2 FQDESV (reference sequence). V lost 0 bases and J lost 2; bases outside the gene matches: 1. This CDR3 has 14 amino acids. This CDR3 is CASSLAGTAYEQYF. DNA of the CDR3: TGTGCCAGCAGCTTAGCGGGGACAGCCTACGAGCAGTACTTC.

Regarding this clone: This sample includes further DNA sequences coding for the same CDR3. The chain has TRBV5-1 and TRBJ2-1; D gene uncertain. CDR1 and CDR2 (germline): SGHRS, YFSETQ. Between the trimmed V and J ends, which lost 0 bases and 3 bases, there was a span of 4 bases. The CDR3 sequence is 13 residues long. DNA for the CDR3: TGCGCCAGCAGCTTGGACAGCTACAATGAGCAGTTCTTC. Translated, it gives CASSLDSYNEQFF.

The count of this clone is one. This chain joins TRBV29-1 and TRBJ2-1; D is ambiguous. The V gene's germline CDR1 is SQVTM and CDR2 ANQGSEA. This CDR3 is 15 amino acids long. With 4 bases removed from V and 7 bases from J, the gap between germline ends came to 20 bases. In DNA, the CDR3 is TGCAGCGTTGGTAAGGCGGTCCGCTCCGTAAATGAGCAGTTCTTC. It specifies CSVGKAVRSVNEQFF.

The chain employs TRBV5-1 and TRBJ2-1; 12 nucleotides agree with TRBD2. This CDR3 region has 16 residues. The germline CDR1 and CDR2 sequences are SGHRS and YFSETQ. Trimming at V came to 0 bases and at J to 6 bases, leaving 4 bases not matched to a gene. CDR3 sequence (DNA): TGCGCCAGCAGCTTGGGCCCTAGCGGGGGGGGCAATGAGCAGTTCTTC. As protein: CASSLGPSGGGNEQFF.

CDR3 bases: TGCGCCAGTTCATCTAGGGGACAGGGTGACTGGGAGCTGTTTTTT. Translation gives CASSSRGQGDWELFF. The chain has TRBV5-1 and TRBJ2-2; 9 nucleotides agree with TRBD1. The CDR3 is 15 residues long. The ends lost 8 bases at V and 9 bases at J; junction bases unmatched: 14. Per germline, CDR1 SGHRS and CDR2 YFSETQ.

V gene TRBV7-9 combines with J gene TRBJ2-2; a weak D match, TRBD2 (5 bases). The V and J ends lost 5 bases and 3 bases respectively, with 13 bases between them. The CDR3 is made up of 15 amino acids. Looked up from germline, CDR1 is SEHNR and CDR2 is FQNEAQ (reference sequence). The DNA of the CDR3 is TGTGCCAGCAGCCCCGTGGCGGGTCACACCGGGGAGCTGTTTTTT. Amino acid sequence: CASSPVAGHTGELFF.

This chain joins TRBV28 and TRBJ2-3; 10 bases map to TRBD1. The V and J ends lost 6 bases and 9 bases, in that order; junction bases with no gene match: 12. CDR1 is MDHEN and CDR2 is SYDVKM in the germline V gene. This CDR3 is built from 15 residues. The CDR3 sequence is CASSYTGTGAETQYF. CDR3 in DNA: TGTGCCAGCAGCTACACCGGGACAGGGGCGGAAACGCAGTATTTT.

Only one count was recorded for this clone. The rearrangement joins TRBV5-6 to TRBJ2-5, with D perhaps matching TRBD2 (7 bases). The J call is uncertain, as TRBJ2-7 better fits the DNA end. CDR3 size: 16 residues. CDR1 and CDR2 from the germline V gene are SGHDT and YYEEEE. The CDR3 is CASTGGGGASHYEQYF. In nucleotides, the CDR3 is TGTGCCAGCACCGGTGGTGGGGGGGCCTCACATTACGAGCAGTACTTC.

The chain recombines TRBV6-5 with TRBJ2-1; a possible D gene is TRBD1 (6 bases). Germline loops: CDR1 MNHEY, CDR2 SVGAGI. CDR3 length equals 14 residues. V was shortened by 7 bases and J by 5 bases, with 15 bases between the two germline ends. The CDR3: CASIGQGKNNEQFF. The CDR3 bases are TGTGCCAGCATTGGGCAGGGGAAGAACAATGAGCAGTTCTTC.

The CDR3 bases are TGTGCCAGCAGCCAGGGACAGGGCAACTATGGCTACACCTTC. It specifies CASSQGQGNYGYTF. The rearrangement uses TRBV5-4 and TRBJ1-2; 9 nucleotides line up with TRBD1. Germline lookup yields CDR1 SGHNT and CDR2 YYREEE (reference sequence). CDR3 length: 14 residues. After removal of 4 bases from V and 2 bases from J, the junction contained 3 bases not matched to a gene.

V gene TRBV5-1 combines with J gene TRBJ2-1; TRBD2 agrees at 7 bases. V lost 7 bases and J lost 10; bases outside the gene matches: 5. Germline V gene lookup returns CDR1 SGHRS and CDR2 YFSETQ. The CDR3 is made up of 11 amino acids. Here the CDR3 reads CASEQAGEQFF. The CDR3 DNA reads TGCGCCAGCGAACAAGCGGGAGAGCAGTTCTTC.

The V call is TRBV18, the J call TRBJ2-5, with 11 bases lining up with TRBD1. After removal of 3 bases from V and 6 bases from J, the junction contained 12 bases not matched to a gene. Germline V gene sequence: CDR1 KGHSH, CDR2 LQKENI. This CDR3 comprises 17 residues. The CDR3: CASSPTFGGQGAQTQYF. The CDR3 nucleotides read TGTGCCAGCTCACCGACCTTCGGTGGACAGGGGGCGCAGACCCAGTACTTC. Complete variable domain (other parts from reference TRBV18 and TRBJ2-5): NAGVMQNPRHLVRRRGQEARLRCSPMKGHSHVYWYRQLPEEGLKFMVYLQKENIIDESGMPKERFSAEFPKEGPSILRIQQVVRGDSAAYFCASSPTFGGQGAQTQYFGPGTRLLVL.

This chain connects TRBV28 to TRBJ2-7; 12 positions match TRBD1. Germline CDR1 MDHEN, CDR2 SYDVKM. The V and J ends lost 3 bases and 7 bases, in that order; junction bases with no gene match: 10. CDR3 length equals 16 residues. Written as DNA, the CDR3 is TGTGCCAGCAGTTTGGCCCCGGGACAGGGGGCCAGGGAGCAGTACTTC. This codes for CASSLAPGQGAREQYF.

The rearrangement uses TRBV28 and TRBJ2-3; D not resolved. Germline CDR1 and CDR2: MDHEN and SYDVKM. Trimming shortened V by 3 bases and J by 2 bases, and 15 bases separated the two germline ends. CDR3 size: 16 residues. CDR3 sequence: CASSFSSLHTTDTQYF. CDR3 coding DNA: TGTGCCAGCAGTTTTAGCTCCCTGCACACCACAGATACGCAGTATTTT. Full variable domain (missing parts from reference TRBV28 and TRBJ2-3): DVKVTQSSRYLVKRTGEKVFLECVQDMDHENMFWYRQDPGLGLRLIYFSYDVKMKEKGDIPEGYSVSREKKERFSLILESASTNQTSMYLCASSFSSLHTTDTQYFGPGTRLTVL.

This CDR3 is CASSSTGLAGGRTDTQYF. CDR3 nucleotides: TGTGCCAGCAGCTCAACGGGACTAGCGGGAGGGCGCACAGATACGCAGTATTTT. The chain links TRBV7-6 to TRBJ2-3, with 16 bases lining up with TRBD2. Losses at the gene ends were 4 bases for V and 1 base for J; bases not matched to a gene: 5. There are 18 residues in the CDR3. CDR1 is SGHVS, CDR2 FNYEAQ, per germline.

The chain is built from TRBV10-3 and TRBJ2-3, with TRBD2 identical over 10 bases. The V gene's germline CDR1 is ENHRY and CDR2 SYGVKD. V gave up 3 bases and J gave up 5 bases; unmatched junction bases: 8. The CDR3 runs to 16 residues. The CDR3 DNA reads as TGTGCCATCAGTGAACTAGCGGGGACGGGGGGAGATACGCAGTATTTT. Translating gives CAISELAGTGGDTQYF.

CDR3 sequence reads: CASSLASDGGTQYF. The CDR3 DNA reads TGCGCCAGCAGCTTGGCTAGCGATGGGGGTACGCAGTATTTT. This chain joins TRBV5-1 and TRBJ2-3; D possibly corresponds to TRBD2 (6 bases). CDR1 is SGHRS, CDR2 YFSETQ, per germline. The CDR3 has 14 amino acids. V shed 0 bases and J shed 8 bases, with 13 bases lying between them.

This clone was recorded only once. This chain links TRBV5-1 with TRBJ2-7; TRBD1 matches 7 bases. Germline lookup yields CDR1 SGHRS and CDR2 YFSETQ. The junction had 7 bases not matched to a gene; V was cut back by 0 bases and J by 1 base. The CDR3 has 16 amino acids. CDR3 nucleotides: TGCGCCAGCAGCTTGGTTCCGGACAGGCCTTCCTACGAGCAGTACTTC. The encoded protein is CASSLVPDRPSYEQYF.

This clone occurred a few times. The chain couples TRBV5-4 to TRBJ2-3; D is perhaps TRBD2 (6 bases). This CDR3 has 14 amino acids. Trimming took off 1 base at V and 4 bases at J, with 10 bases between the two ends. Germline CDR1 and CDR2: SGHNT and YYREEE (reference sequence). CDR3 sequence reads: CASSLWGDADTQYF. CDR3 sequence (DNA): TGTGCCAGCAGCTTGTGGGGGGACGCAGATACGCAGTATTTT. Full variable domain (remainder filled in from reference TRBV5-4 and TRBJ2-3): ETGVTQSPTHLIKTRGQQVTLRCSSQSGHNTVSWYQQALGQGPQFIFQYYREEENGRGNFPPRFSGLQFPNYSSELNVNALELDDSALYLCASSLWGDADTQYFGPGTRLTVL.

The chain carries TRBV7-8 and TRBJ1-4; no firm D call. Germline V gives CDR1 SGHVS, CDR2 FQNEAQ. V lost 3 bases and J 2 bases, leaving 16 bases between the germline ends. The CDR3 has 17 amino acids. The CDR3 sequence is CASSFVWRRHTNEKLFF. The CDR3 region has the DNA TGTGCCAGCAGCTTTGTCTGGCGGAGGCACACTAATGAAAAACTGTTTTTT.

The CDR3 here is CASSLIAGYPEAFF. DNA for the CDR3: TGTGCCAGCAGTTTGATCGCAGGATACCCTGAAGCTTTCTTT. The gene calls are TRBV28 and TRBJ1-1; D not resolved. Germline V gives CDR1 MDHEN, CDR2 SYDVKM. V lost 3 bases to trimming and J lost 6 bases, with 14 bases between them. CDR3 length: 14 residues.

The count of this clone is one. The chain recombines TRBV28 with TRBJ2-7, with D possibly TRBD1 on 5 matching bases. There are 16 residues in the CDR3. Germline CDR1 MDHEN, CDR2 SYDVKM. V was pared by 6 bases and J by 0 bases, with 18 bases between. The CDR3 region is CASSGRWTPSSYEQYF. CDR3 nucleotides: TGTGCCAGCAGCGGGCGATGGACACCGTCCTCCTACGAGCAGTACTTC.

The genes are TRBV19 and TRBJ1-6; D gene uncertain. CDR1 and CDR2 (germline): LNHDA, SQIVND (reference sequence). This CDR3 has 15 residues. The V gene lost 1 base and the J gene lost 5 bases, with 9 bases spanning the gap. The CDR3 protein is CASSIGGIDNSPLHF. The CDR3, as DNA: TGTGCCAGTAGTATAGGAGGGATTGATAATTCACCCCTCCACTTT.

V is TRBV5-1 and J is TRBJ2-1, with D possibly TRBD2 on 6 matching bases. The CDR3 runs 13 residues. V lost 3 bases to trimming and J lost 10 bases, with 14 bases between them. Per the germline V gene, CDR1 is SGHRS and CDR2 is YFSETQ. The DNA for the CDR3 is TGCGCCAGCAGCTCTGGACCGGAGGGGGAGCAGTTCTTC. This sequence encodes CASSSGPEGEQFF. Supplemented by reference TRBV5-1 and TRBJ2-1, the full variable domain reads KAGVTQTPRYLIKTRGQQVTLSCSPISGHRSVSWYQQTPGQGLQFLFEYFSETQRNKGNFPGRFSGRQFSNSRSEMNVSTLELGDSALYLCASSSGPEGEQFFGPGTRLTVL.